The 20 T cell receptor beta chains given below trace back to one sample, sequenced in a study of cytomegalovirus exposure and HLA in healthy donors (dated by TCRdb to about 2017). The library came from the immunoSEQ multiplex PCR assay. For the multiplex PCR, a mixture combining 60 forward primers for TCR Vbeta segments and 13 reverse primers for TCR Jbeta segments was used. What TCRdb holds here is the immuneACCESS table cut down to in-frame rearrangements. Part of the clones is not present; checked against another copy, under half of the missing clones reflect an unresolved V gene, and the others are unexplained. The sample has just over 150,000 clones on record, about 88% of them singletons. The ten largest clones add up to roughly 2.1% of the sample. Sample: PBMCs. The receptors shown here come from a man aged 18 to 30 in good health and CMV-seropositive.

This clone was seen once. The CDR3 protein is CAWRLGQINPSTDTQYF. The CDR3 DNA reads TGTGCCTGGAGATTGGGACAGATTAACCCTAGCACAGATACGCAGTATTTT. V is TRBV30 and J is TRBJ2-3; 7 nucleotides line up with TRBD1. Germline V gene sequence: CDR1 GTSNPN, CDR2 SVGIG (reference sequence). Trimming at V came to 3 bases and at J to 0 bases, leaving 12 bases not matched to a gene. This CDR3 comprises 17 residues.

This clone came up once. The chain recombines TRBV11-2 with TRBJ2-3; no definite D call. CDR3 length: 13 amino acids. V was cut by 4 bases and J by 1 base, with 6 bases left in between. Germline lookup yields CDR1 SGHAT and CDR2 FQNNGV. Here the CDR3 DNA reads TGTGCCAGCAGCTACTTGGGCACAGATACGCAGTATTTT. It codes for CASSYLGTDTQYF.

This clone came up once. This chain connects TRBV6-1 to TRBJ1-1, with no clear D. Trimming took off 0 bases at V and 6 bases at J, with 8 bases between the two ends. This CDR3 comprises 13 residues. The germline gives CDR1 MNHNS, CDR2 SASEGT. CDR3 DNA: TGTGCCAGCAGTGAAGCGCAGAGGGCTGAAGCTTTCTTT. Residues: CASSEAQRAEAFF.

This rearrangement joins TRBV25-1 to TRBJ2-1, with D possibly being TRBD1 (5 bases). Trimming left V 5 bases short and J 7 bases short, with 15 bases between. Germline V gives CDR1 MGHDK, CDR2 SYGVNS. The CDR3 loop spans 14 amino acids. The CDR3 coding sequence is TGTGCCAGCAGTCTTGACAGCAAAAGGAATGAGCAGTTCTTC. Amino acids: CASSLDSKRNEQFF.

V gene TRBV30 combines with J gene TRBJ2-7; TRBD1 is a possible D gene (6 bases). This CDR3 is built from 12 residues. Trimming took off 8 bases at V and 2 bases at J, with 13 bases between the two ends. The V gene's germline CDR1 is GTSNPN and CDR2 SVGIG (reference sequence). As DNA, the CDR3 is TGTGCCGGTGACAGGCGACCCTACGAGCAGTACTTC. Its translation is CAGDRRPYEQYF. Drawing the rest from reference TRBV30 and TRBJ2-7, the complete variable domain is SQTIHQWPATLVQPVGSPLSLECTVEGTSNPNLYWYRQAAGRGLQLLFYSVGIGQISSEVPQNLSASRPQDRQFILSSKKLLLSDSGFYLCAGDRRPYEQYFGPGTRLTVT.

This chain connects TRBV11-2 to TRBJ2-3; 10 bases are shared with TRBD2. CDR3 length: 15 amino acids. CDR1 and CDR2 (germline): SGHAT, FQNNGV. Unmatched junction bases numbered 2, after V lost 1 base and J lost 4 bases. In nucleotides, the CDR3 is TGTGCCAGCAGCTTAGGGAGCGGGGGGGCAGATACGCAGTATTTT. It translates to CASSLGSGGADTQYF.

The J gene is TRBJ1-1, the V gene TRBV2, with no clear D. The V gene's germline CDR1 is SNHLY and CDR2 FYNNEI. The CDR3 sequence is 14 residues long. V shed 5 bases and J shed 5 bases, with 15 bases lying between them. Written as DNA, the CDR3 is TGTGCCAGCAGTAACTCCGGGGTTGGGACTGAAGCTTTCTTT. Residues: CASSNSGVGTEAFF.

This sequence joins TRBV7-9 and TRBJ1-2; D unclear. The CDR3 runs 12 residues. Trimming cost V 1 base and J 8 bases, with 8 bases left between them. Germline lookup yields CDR1 SEHNR and CDR2 FQNEAQ (reference sequence). As DNA, the CDR3 is TGTGCCAGCAGCTTAGACTGGTGGGGCTACACCTTC. It specifies CASSLDWWGYTF.

The chain employs TRBV5-4 and TRBJ1-1; 9 bases line up with TRBD1. The CDR3 is 18 amino acids. V trimming: 4 bases; J trimming: 4 bases; junction bases outside the gene matches: 17. The germline CDR1 and CDR2 sequences are SGHNT and YYREEE (reference sequence). CDR3 in amino acids: CASSTAGTGFFGATEAFF. For the CDR3, the DNA is TGTGCCAGCAGCACTGCCGGGACAGGGTTTTTCGGAGCCACTGAAGCTTTCTTT.

V is TRBV7-5 and J is TRBJ2-6; the table's D call of TRBD2 was not tested on the DNA. TRBV7-5 is described as a pseudogene. The CDR3 is 16 amino acids. CDR3 DNA: TGTGCCAGAAGCTTCCGCCCGGGGACTGGGGCCAACGTCCTGACTTTC. The encoded protein is CARSFRPGTGANVLTF.

The chain carries TRBV10-2 and TRBJ1-1, with 8 bases that match TRBD1. The V and J ends lost 6 bases and 5 bases, in that order; junction bases with no gene match: 8. The germline CDR1 and CDR2 sequences are WSHSY and SAAADI. The CDR3 is 14 amino acids. CDR3 region: CASSTTGVDTEAFF. CDR3 DNA: TGCGCCAGCAGCACGACAGGGGTTGATACTGAAGCTTTCTTT.

The chain combines TRBV4-3 with TRBJ2-3; 7 bases are shared with TRBD2. The junction had 13 bases not matched to a gene; V was cut back by 3 bases and J by 4 bases. The germline gives CDR1 LGHNA, CDR2 YSLEER. The CDR3 runs to 17 residues. Written as DNA, the CDR3 is TGCGCCAGCAGCCAGGATGTCGGGACTAATTTGGCAGATACGCAGTATTTT. Its protein product is CASSQDVGTNLADTQYF.

The chain employs TRBV7-2 and TRBJ1-2, with 8 positions matching TRBD1. The CDR3 runs 16 residues. From germline, CDR1 is SGHTA and CDR2 FQGNSA. J was trimmed by 4 bases and V by 1 base; bases with no gene match: 8. The CDR3 DNA reads as TGTGCCAGCAGCTTAGAGGTGGCAGGGGGCGTCTATGGCTACACCTTC. Residues: CASSLEVAGGVYGYTF.

The chain recombines TRBV7-9 with TRBJ1-3, with D possibly being TRBD1 (6 bases). Trimming cost V 4 bases and J 6 bases, with 16 bases left between them. Germline assignment: CDR1 SEHNR and CDR2 FQNEAQ (reference sequence). The CDR3 is 15 residues long. CDR3 DNA: TGTGCCAGCAGCTCCCCCCTCGGGACAAAAAACACCATATATTTT. Translated, it gives CASSSPLGTKNTIYF.

The V and J genes are TRBV5-1 and TRBJ1-1; D is ambiguous. There are 13 residues in the CDR3. V gave up 1 base and J gave up 3 bases, with 7 bases separating them. Germline CDR1 SGHRS, CDR2 YFSETQ. The CDR3 region has the DNA TGCGCCAGCAGCTTGATTCAGGACACTGAAGCTTTCTTT. Translation: CASSLIQDTEAFF.

This rearrangement joins TRBV5-8 to TRBJ1-6; 7 bases agree with TRBD1. Unmatched junction bases numbered 7, after V lost 3 bases and J lost 7 bases. This CDR3 comprises 15 residues. The germline V gene encodes CDR1 SGHTS and CDR2 YDEGEE. The chain's CDR3 is CASSSRQGTNSPLHF. The CDR3, as DNA: TGTGCCAGCAGCTCCCGACAGGGAACGAATTCACCCCTCCACTTT.

V gene TRBV12-5 combines with J gene TRBJ1-5, with D unresolved. V was trimmed by 8 bases and J by 0 bases, leaving 11 bases between them. Germline lookup yields CDR1 LGHNT and CDR2 FRNRAP. This CDR3 region has 14 residues. The CDR3 region is CASSTAYSNQPQHF. CDR3 DNA sequence: TGTGCTAGTTCAACAGCATATAGCAATCAGCCCCAGCATTTT.

The chain joins TRBV5-1 to TRBJ2-1; D is unresolved. Trimming shortened V by 0 bases and J by 5 bases, and 9 bases separated the two germline ends. Germline V gives CDR1 SGHRS, CDR2 YFSETQ. This CDR3 has 14 residues. CDR3 nucleotides: TGCGCCAGCAGCTTGGAACTAACAAACAATGAGCAGTTCTTC. It codes for CASSLELTNNEQFF.

The chain recombines TRBV6-1 with TRBJ2-5; TRBD1 aligns across 8 bases. This CDR3 region has 14 residues. V was pared by 6 bases and J by 2 bases, with 5 bases of the junction left unmatched. Germline values: CDR1 MNHNS, CDR2 SASEGT. CDR3: CASSSTGAQETQYF. In nucleotides, the CDR3 is TGTGCCAGCAGCTCGACAGGGGCGCAAGAGACCCAGTACTTC.

The chain has TRBV29-1 and TRBJ2-1; D ambiguous. V lost 0 bases to trimming and J lost 2 bases, with 11 bases between them. This CDR3 region has 15 residues. CDR1 and CDR2 from the germline V gene are SQVTM and ANQGSEA. The chain's CDR3 is CSVEDQFPTYNEQFF. CDR3 sequence (DNA): TGCAGCGTTGAAGACCAGTTTCCGACCTACAATGAGCAGTTCTTC.